The TCR beta chain under discussion was sequenced for a study of shared clonotypes between healthy human individuals. A deep-level run was used for the assay. Clones were read by immunoSEQ multiplex PCR, and TCRdb kept only the in-frame ones, dropping some. This table holds some 2.1 million clones, about 95% found once. Losses at the gene ends were 5 bases for V and 9 bases for J; bases not matched to a gene: 6. The CDR3 extends over 13 amino acids. The germline V gene encodes CDR1 MNHEY and CDR2 SMNVEV (reference sequence). Positively selected for CCR7, the CD45RO-negative cells used as naive CD8 cells excluded terminally differentiated effector memory CD45RA+ cells.

Material: naive CD8+ T cells sorted from blood. The chain couples TRBV27 to TRBJ2-5; 10 bases align to TRBD1. The clonotype was recovered from a man between 18 and 29 years old in good health. For the CDR3, the DNA is TGTGCCAGCAGTCCGGGTGGGACAGGGGCCCAGTACTTC. This codes for CASSPGGTGAQYF.